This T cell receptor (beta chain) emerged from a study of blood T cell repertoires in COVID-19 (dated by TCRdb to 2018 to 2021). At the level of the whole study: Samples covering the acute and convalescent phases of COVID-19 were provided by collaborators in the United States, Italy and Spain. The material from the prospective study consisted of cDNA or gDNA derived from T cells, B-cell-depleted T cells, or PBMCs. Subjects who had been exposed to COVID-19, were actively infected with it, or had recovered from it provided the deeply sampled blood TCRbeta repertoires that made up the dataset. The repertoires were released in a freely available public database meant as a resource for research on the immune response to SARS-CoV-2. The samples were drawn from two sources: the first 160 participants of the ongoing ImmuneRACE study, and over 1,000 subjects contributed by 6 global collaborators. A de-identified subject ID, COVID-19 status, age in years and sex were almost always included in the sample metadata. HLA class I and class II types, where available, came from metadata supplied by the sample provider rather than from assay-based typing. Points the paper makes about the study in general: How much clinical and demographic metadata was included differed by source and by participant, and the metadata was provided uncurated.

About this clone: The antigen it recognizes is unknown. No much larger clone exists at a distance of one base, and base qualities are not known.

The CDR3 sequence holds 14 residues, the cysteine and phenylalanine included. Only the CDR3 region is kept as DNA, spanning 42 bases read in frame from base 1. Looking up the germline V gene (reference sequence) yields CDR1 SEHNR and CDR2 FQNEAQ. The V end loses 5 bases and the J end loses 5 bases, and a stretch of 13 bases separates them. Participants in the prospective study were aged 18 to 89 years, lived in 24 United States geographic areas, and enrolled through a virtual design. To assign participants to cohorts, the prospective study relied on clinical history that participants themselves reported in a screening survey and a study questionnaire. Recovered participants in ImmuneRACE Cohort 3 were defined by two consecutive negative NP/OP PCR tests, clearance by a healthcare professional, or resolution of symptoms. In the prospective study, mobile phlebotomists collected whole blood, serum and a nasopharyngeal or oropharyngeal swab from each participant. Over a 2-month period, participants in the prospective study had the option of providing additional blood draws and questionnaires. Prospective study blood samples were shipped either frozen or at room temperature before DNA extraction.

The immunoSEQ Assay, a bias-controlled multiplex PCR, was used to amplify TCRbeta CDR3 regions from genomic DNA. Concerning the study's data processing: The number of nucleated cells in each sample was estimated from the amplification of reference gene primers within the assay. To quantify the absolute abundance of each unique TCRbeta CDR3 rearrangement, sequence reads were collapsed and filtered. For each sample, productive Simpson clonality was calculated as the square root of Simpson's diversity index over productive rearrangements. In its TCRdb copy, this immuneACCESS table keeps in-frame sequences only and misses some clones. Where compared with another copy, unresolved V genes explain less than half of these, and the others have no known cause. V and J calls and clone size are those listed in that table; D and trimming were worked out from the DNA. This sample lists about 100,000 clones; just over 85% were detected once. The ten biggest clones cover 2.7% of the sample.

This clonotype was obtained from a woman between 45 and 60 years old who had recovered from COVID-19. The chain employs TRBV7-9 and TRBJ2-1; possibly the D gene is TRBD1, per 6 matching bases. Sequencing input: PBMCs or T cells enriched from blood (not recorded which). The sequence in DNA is TGTGCCAGCAGCCTGGGGACATTTAACAATGAGCAGTTCTTC. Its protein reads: CASSLGTFNNEQFF.